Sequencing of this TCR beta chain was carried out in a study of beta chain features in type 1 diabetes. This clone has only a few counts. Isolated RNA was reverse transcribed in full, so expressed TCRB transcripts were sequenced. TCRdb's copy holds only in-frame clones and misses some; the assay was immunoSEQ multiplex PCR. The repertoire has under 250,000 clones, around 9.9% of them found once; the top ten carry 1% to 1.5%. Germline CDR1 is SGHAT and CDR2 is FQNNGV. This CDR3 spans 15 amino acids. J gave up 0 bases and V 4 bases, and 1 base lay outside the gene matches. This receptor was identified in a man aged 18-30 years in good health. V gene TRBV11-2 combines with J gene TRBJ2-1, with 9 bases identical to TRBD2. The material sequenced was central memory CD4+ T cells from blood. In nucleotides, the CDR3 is TGTGCCAGCAGCTCTAGCGGGGTCTCCTACAATGAGCAGTTCTTC. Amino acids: CASSSSGVSYNEQFF.